The entry below gives a single T cell receptor (beta chain) sequence along with its context. Which antigen it targets is not known. One base away there is no much larger clone; base qualities are not given. This record comes from a study of T cell changes during pregnancy in multiple sclerosis (dated by TCRdb to between 2018 and 2020). Regarding the complete study: Changes in the T cell repertoire over the course of pregnancy were examined in this study in women with multiple sclerosis.

The library was made by the immunoSEQ multiplex PCR assay. The source is immuneACCESS, and TCRdb retained only in-frame sequences with V and J called. Part of the clones is not carried over; for the studies checked, unresolved V genes explain less than half of this, and the remainder is unexplained. The sample table records approximately 130,000 clones; approximately 93% of these occur just once. The ten most abundant clones make up 6.2% of the sample. The material sequenced was peripheral blood, taken before pregnancy. The source of this sequence is a female donor with multiple sclerosis, enrolled in a pregnancy study.

The DNA sequence follows: TGTGCCAGCAGTTACTCGGGACTAGCGGGGCAAGAGACCCAGTACTTC. It is translated as CASSYSGLAGQETQYF. The V gene is TRBV6-6 and the J gene is TRBJ2-5; TRBD2 fits 13 bases in the junction. CDR1 and CDR2 are read off the germline V gene (reference sequence) as MNHNY and SVGAGI. Including the terminal cysteine and phenylalanine, the CDR3 comprises 16 residues. The CDR3 DNA has 48 bases and is translated from base 1. V loses 0 bases at its end and J loses 2 bases; junction bases beyond the gene matches: 0.